The sequence of this T cell receptor beta chain was determined in a study of tumor-infiltrating lymphocytes in primary liver carcinoma. Findings and limits, study-wide: Tumors had a significantly higher top-250-clone fraction than blood (p = 0.039).

As regards this clonotype: Its antigen is undetermined.

Investigators took RNA and DNA out together from 20-30 mg of unsorted bulk tissue. Each tumor sample had over 75% viable tumor cells. This CDR3 is built from 15 residues. The germline CDR1 and CDR2 sequences are SGHDT and YYEEEE. Trimming cost V 0 bases and J 0 bases, with 8 bases left between them. The researchers produced TCR beta cDNA from 500 ng total RNA with a constant-region primer. Slightly modified ARM-PCR, run as three nested multiplex PCR rounds, produced the TCR beta libraries. Forward primers for TRBV1-TRBV30 and a C-beta reverse primer served the first two PCR rounds, at about 10 cycles each. TCRdb re-derived calls from the multiplex PCR reads in MiXCR, one entry per CDR3 protein. The table shows some 21,000 distinct CDR3 sequences, with 60% to 80% occurring only once.

This receptor was obtained from a woman younger than 45 with primary liver carcinoma and hepatitis B virus infection. The rearrangement uses TRBV5-6 and TRBJ2-3, with a weak D call TRBD1 (5 bases). Sequenced sample: liver tumor tissue from sampling region 1. Subset of the sample: tumor region T1, superior pole. The CDR3 bases are TGTGCCAGCAGCTTGGCCAGGGCAAGCACAGATACGCAGTATTTT. This sequence encodes CASSLARASTDTQYF.